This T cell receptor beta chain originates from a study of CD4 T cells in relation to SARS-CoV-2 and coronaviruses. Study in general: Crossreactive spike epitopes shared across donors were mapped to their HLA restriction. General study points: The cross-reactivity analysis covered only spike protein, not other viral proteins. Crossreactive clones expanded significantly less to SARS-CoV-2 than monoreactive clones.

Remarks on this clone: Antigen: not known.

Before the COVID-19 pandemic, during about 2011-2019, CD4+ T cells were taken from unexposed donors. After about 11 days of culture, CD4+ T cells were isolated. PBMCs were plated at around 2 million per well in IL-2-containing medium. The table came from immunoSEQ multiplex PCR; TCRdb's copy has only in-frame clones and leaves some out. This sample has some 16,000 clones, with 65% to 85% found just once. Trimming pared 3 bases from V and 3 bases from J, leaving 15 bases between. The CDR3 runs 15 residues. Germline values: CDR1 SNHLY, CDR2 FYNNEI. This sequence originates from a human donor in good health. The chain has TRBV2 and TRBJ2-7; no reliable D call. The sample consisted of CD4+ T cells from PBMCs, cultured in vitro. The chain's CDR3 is CASSEMVSTHYEQYF. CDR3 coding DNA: TGTGCCAGCAGTGAGATGGTCTCAACCCACTACGAGCAGTACTTC.